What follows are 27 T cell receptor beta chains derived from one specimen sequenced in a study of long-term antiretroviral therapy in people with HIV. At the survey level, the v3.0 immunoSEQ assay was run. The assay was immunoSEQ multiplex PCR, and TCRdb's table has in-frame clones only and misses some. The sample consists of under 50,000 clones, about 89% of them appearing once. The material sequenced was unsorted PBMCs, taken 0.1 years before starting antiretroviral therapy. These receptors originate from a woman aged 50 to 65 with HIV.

The CDR3 sequence is CASSLAQSGNTIYF. In DNA, the CDR3 is TGCGCCAGCAGCTTGGCTCAGTCAGGAAACACCATATATTTT. The J gene is TRBJ1-3, the V gene TRBV5-1; D not resolved. The germline V gene has CDR1 SGHRS and CDR2 YFSETQ. This CDR3 comprises 14 residues. V was clipped by 0 bases and J by 4 bases, with 8 bases between them.

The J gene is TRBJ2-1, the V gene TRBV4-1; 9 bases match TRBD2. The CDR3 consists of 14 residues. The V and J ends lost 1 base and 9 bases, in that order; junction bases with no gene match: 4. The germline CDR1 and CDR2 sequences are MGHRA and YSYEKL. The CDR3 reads CASSQVGGRGEQFF. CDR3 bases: TGCGCCAGCAGCCAAGTCGGCGGGAGGGGTGAGCAGTTCTTC.

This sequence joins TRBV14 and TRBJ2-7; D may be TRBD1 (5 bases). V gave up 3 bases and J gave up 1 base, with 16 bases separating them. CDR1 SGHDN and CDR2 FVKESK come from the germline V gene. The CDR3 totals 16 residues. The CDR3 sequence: CASSQGLTGFSYEQYF. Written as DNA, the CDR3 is TGTGCCAGCAGCCAGGGTCTTACAGGTTTTTCCTACGAGCAGTACTTC.

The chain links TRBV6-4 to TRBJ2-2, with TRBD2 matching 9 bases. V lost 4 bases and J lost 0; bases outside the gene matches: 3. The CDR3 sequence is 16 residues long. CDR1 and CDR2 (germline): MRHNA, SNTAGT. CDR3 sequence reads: CASSVLAGSNTGELFF. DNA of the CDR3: TGTGCCAGCAGTGTACTAGCGGGCTCGAACACCGGGGAGCTGTTTTTT.

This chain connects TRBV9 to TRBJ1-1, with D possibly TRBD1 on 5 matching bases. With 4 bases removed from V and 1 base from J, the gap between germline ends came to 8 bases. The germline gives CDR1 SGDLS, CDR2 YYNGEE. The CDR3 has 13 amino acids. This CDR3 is CASSTTANTEAFF. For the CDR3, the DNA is TGTGCCAGCAGCACGACAGCGAACACTGAAGCTTTCTTT.

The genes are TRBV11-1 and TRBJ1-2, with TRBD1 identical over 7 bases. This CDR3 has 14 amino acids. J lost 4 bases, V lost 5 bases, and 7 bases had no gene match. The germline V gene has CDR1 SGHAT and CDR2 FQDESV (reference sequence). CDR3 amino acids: CASSPGQWGYGYTF. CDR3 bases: TGTGCCAGCAGCCCGGGACAGTGGGGCTATGGCTACACCTTC.

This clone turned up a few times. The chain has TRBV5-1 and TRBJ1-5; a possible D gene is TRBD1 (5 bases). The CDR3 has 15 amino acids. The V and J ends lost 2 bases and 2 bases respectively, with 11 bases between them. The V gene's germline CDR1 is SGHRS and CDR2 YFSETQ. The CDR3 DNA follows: TGCGCCAGCAGCTTAGCCGGGGGTGGCAATCAGCCCCAGCATTTT. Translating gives CASSLAGGGNQPQHF. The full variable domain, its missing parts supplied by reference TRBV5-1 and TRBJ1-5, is KAGVTQTPRYLIKTRGQQVTLSCSPISGHRSVSWYQQTPGQGLQFLFEYFSETQRNKGNFPGRFSGRQFSNSRSEMNVSTLELGDSALYLCASSLAGGGNQPQHFGDGTRLSIL.

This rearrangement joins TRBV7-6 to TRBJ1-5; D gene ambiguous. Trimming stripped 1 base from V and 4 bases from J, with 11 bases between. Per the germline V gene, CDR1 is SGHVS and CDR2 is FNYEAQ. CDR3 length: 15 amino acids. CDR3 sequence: CASSLGTSVNQPQHF. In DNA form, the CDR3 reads TGTGCCAGCAGCTTAGGGACCAGCGTGAATCAGCCCCAGCATTTT.

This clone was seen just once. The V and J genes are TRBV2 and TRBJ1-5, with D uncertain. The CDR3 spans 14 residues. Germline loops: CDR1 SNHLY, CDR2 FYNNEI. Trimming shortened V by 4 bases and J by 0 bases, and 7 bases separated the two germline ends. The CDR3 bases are TGTGCCAGCAGTGGTCAGTATAGCAATCAGCCCCAGCATTTT. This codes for CASSGQYSNQPQHF.

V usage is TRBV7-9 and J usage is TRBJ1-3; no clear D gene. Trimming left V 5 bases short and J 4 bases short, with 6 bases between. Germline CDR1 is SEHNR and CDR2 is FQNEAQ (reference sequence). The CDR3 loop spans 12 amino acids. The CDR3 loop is CASSPVGNTIYF. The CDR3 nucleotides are TGTGCCAGCAGCCCGGTCGGAAACACCATATATTTT.

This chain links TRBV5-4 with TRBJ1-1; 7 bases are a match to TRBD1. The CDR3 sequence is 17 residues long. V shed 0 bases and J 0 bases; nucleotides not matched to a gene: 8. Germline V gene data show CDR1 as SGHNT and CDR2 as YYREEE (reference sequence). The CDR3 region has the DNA TGTGCCAGCAGCTTGGGTACAACAGGGGAGTTGAACACTGAAGCTTTCTTT. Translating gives CASSLGTTGELNTEAFF.

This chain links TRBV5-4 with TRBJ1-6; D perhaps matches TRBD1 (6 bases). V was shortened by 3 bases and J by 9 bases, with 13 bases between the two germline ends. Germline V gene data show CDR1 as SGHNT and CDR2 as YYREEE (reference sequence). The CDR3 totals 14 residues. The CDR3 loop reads CASSYREASSPLHF. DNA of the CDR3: TGTGCCAGCAGCTACAGGGAAGCAAGTTCACCCCTCCACTTT. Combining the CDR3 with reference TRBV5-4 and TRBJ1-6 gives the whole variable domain ETGVTQSPTHLIKTRGQQVTLRCSSQSGHNTVSWYQQALGQGPQFIFQYYREEENGRGNFPPRFSGLQFPNYSSELNVNALELDDSALYLCASSYREASSPLHFGNGTRLTVT.

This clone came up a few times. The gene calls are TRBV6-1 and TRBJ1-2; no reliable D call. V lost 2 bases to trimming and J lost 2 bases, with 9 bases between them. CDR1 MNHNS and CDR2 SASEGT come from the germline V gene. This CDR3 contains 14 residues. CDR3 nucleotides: TGTGCCAGCAGTGAAAATCTGGGAAACTATGGCTACACCTTC. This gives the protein CASSENLGNYGYTF.

The CDR3 DNA reads TGTGCCAGCAGTTTAAGGGCAGGGGCGGAGTATAGCAATCAGCCCCAGCATTTT. Encoded protein: CASSLRAGAEYSNQPQHF. V gene TRBV27 combines with J gene TRBJ1-5; possible D gene TRBD1, 6 bases. V gave up 2 bases and J gave up 0 bases, with 17 bases separating them. Germline assignment: CDR1 MNHEY and CDR2 SMNVEV (reference sequence). The length of the CDR3 is 18 residues.

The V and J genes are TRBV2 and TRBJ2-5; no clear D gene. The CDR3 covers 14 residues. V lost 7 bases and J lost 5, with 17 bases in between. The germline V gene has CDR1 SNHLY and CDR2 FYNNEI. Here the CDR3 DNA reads TGTGCCAGCATACCGGGCCTACATCGGGAGACCCAGTACTTC. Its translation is CASIPGLHRETQYF.

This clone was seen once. CDR3 coding DNA: TGCAGCGTCGAACAGGGCTGGAACACTGAAGCTTTCTTT. This codes for CSVEQGWNTEAFF. The chain couples TRBV29-1 to TRBJ1-1, with D possibly TRBD1 on 6 matching bases. From germline, CDR1 is SQVTM and CDR2 ANQGSEA. Trimming pared 6 bases from V and 1 base from J, leaving 12 bases between. There are 13 residues in the CDR3.

Here the CDR3 reads CASSSSGAGANVLTF. The CDR3 region has the DNA TGTGCCAGCAGTTCGTCGGGGGCTGGGGCCAACGTCCTGACTTTC. V gene TRBV6-5 combines with J gene TRBJ2-6, with a possible D match to TRBD2 (6 bases). Germline CDR1 and CDR2: MNHEY and SVGAGI. V lost 4 bases and J 2 bases, leaving 9 bases between the germline ends. This CDR3 is built from 15 residues.

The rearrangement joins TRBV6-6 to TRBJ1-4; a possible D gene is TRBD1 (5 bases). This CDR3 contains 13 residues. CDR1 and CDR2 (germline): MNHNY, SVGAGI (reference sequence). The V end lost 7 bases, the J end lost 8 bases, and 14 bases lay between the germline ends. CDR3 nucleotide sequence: TGTGCCAGCATACGGGGGGTGGGAGAAAAACTGTTTTTT. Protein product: CASIRGVGEKLFF.

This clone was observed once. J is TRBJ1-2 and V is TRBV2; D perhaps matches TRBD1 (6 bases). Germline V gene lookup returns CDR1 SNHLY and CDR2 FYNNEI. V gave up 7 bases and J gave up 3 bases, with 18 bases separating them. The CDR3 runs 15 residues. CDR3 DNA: TGTGCCAGCAAGATTTACAGGGAGCCTCACTATGGCTACACCTTC. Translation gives CASKIYREPHYGYTF.

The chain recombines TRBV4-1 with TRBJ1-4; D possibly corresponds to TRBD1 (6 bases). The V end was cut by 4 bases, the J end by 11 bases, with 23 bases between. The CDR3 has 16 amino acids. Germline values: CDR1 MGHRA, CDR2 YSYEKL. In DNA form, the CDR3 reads TGCGCCAGCAGCCGGACAGAAAGACTCGAAATGGTGAAACTGTTTTTT. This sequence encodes CASSRTERLEMVKLFF.

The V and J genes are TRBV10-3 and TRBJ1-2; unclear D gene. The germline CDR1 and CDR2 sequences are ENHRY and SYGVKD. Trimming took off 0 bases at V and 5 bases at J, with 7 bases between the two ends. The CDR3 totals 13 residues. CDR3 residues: CAISESSIYGYTF. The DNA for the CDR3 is TGTGCCATCAGTGAGTCGTCTATATATGGCTACACCTTC.

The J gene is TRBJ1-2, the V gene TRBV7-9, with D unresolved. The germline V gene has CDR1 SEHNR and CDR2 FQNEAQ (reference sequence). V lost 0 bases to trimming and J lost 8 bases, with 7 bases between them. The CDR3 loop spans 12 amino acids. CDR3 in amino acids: CASSLAKGGYTF. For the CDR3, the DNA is TGTGCCAGCAGCTTAGCGAAAGGAGGCTACACCTTC.

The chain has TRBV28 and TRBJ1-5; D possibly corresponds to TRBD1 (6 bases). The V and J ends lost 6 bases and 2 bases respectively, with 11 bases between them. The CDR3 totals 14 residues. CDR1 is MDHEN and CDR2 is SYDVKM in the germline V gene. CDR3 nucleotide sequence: TGTGCCAGCAGCCGGGACACGCGCAATCAGCCCCAGCATTTT. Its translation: CASSRDTRNQPQHF. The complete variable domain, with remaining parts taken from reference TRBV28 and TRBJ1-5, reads DVKVTQSSRYLVKRTGEKVFLECVQDMDHENMFWYRQDPGLGLRLIYFSYDVKMKEKGDIPEGYSVSREKKERFSLILESASTNQTSMYLCASSRDTRNQPQHFGDGTRLSIL.

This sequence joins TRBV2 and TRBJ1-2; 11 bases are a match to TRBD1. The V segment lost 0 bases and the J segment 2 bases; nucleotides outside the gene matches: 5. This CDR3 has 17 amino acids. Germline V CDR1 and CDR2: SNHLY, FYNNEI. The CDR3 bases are TGTGCCAGCAGTGAAGCGCTTTGGGACAGGGGGAACTATGGCTACACCTTC. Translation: CASSEALWDRGNYGYTF.

The CDR3, as DNA: TGTGCCTGGAGTGCCGGGGACGGCTACACCTTC. Translating gives CAWSAGDGYTF. V is TRBV30 and J is TRBJ1-2; D perhaps matches TRBD1 (5 bases). Per the germline V gene, CDR1 is GTSNPN and CDR2 is SVGIG (reference sequence). The CDR3 spans 11 residues. Trimming took 1 base from V and 8 from J, leaving 8 bases between them.

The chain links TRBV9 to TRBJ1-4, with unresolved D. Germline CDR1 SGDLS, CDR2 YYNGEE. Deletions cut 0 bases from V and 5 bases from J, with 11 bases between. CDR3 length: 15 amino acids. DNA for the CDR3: TGTGCCAGCAGCGTAGAAAGGCCCTCAAATGAAAAACTGTTTTTT. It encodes CASSVERPSNEKLFF.

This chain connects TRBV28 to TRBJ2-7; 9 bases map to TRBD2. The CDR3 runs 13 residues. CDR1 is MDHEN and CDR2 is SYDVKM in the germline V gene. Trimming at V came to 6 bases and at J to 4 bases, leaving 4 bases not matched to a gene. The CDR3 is CASRRGGLYEQYF. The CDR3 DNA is TGTGCCAGCAGGCGGGGGGGCCTGTACGAGCAGTACTTC. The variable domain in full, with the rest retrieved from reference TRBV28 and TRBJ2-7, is DVKVTQSSRYLVKRTGEKVFLECVQDMDHENMFWYRQDPGLGLRLIYFSYDVKMKEKGDIPEGYSVSREKKERFSLILESASTNQTSMYLCASRRGGLYEQYFGPGTRLTVT.